Below are 31 T cell receptor beta chains sequenced from a single sample in a study of T cell responses to AZD1222 COVID-19 vaccine (dated by TCRdb to the early 2020s). Library preparation employed the immunoSEQ multiplex PCR assay. TCRdb holds this immuneACCESS table with in-frame rearrangements only. Some clones are missing; in checked studies, unresolved V genes explain under half, and the rest has no known cause. The sample contains approximately 190,000 clones, about 93% of them found a single time. The leading ten clones occupy less than 1.2% of the sample. Sample time point, as interpreted from the label and publication: about 28 days (+/-7) after the second vaccine dose. Sequenced here: peripheral blood, sampled 28 days after the second AZD1222 dose. The receptor source for this set is an adult who received the AZD1222 COVID-19 vaccine.

The chain links TRBV5-1 to TRBJ2-1, with D unresolved. The germline V gene has CDR1 SGHRS and CDR2 YFSETQ. V lost 0 bases, J lost 4 bases, and 8 bases lay in between. This CDR3 spans 14 amino acids. CDR3 nucleotide sequence: TGCGCCAGCAGCTTGGGGGGTCTATACAATGAGCAGTTCTTC. Translating gives CASSLGGLYNEQFF.

The rearrangement joins TRBV4-3 to TRBJ1-5; no clear D gene. The CDR3 loop spans 14 amino acids. Trimming stripped 1 base from V and 2 bases from J, with 6 bases between. Germline assignment: CDR1 LGHNA and CDR2 YSLEER. For the CDR3, the DNA is TGCGCCAGCAGCCAAGTGAGGGGCAATCAGCCCCAGCATTTT. Amino acid sequence: CASSQVRGNQPQHF.

The chain uses TRBV18 and TRBJ1-1; TRBD1 is a possible D gene (6 bases). CDR1 is KGHSH, CDR2 LQKENI, per germline. The CDR3 has 16 amino acids. V was trimmed by 5 bases and J by 3 bases, leaving 19 bases between them. The CDR3 is CASSAQGTVQYTEAFF. CDR3 sequence (DNA): TGTGCCAGCTCAGCACAGGGCACCGTCCAGTACACTGAAGCTTTCTTT.

This chain joins TRBV3-1 (or the pseudogene TRBV3-2) and TRBJ1-3; D remains ambiguous. CDR1 and CDR2 (germline): LGHDT, YNNKEL (reference sequence). V lost 1 base, J lost 0 bases, and 16 bases lay in between. The CDR3 covers 18 residues. The CDR3: CASSQGGMTGFSGNTIYF. The CDR3, as DNA: TGTGCCAGCAGCCAAGGGGGAATGACCGGTTTCTCTGGAAACACCATATATTTT.

The J gene is TRBJ2-6, the V gene TRBV7-6; a weak D match, TRBD2 (5 bases). Trimming removed 4 bases at V and 2 bases at J, with 9 bases between. CDR3 length: 15 amino acids. Germline CDR1 is SGHVS and CDR2 is FNYEAQ. Here the CDR3 DNA reads TGTGCCAGCAGCTCCTATAGCGCTGGGGCCAACGTCCTGACTTTC. Residues: CASSSYSAGANVLTF.

The chain has TRBV7-9 and TRBJ1-4, with 7 bases identical to TRBD1. This CDR3 has 15 residues. Germline V gene data show CDR1 as SEHNR and CDR2 as FQNEAQ (reference sequence). With 7 bases clipped from V and 5 bases from J, the junction kept 10 bases outside the gene matches. CDR3 DNA sequence: TGTGCCAGCAACGAGGGGACAGTCCCGAATGAAAAACTGTTTTTT. Protein: CASNEGTVPNEKLFF.

In this sample, this clone turned up a few times. The chain uses TRBV13 and TRBJ2-5; 8 positions match TRBD2. Germline CDR1 reads PRHDT; CDR2 reads FYEKMQ (reference sequence). J lost 2 bases, V lost 4 bases, and 6 bases had no gene match. CDR3 length: 15 amino acids. CDR3 sequence (DNA): TGTGCCAGCAGCTCGGGCCCTAGCGGGCAAGAGACCCAGTACTTC. This translates into CASSSGPSGQETQYF. The variable domain in full, completed from reference TRBV13 and TRBJ2-5, reads AAGVIQSPRHLIKEKRETATLKCYPIPRHDTVYWYQQGPGQDPQFLISFYEKMQSDKGSIPDRFSAQQFSDYHSELNMSSLELGDSALYFCASSSGPSGQETQYFGPGTRLLVL.

This clone was seen just once. Written as DNA, the CDR3 is TGTGCCAGCAGCGTAGAGGGGGCCCCCAATCAGCCCCAGCATTTT. This gives the protein CASSVEGAPNQPQHF. The chain is built from TRBV9 and TRBJ1-5, with 7 bases fitting TRBD1. V was clipped by 0 bases and J by 3 bases; unmatched bases: 3. Germline lookup yields CDR1 SGDLS and CDR2 YYNGEE. This CDR3 is built from 15 residues.

In this sample, this clone turned up once. The chain uses TRBV12-3 or TRBV12-4 and TRBJ1-1; TRBD1 might be the D (6 bases). The CDR3 runs 13 residues. V lost 4 bases and J 3 bases, leaving 9 bases between the germline ends. As DNA, the CDR3 is TGTGCCAGCAGTTGGAGGGGGGACACTGAAGCTTTCTTT. This codes for CASSWRGDTEAFF.

The sample holds one count of this clone. This sequence joins TRBV7-9 and TRBJ1-1, with TRBD1 matching over 10 bases. The V segment lost 2 bases and the J segment 5 bases; nucleotides outside the gene matches: 2. This CDR3 has 14 residues. The germline V gene encodes CDR1 SEHNR and CDR2 FQNEAQ (reference sequence). CDR3 bases: TGTGCCAGCAGCTTAATGGGACAGGGGACTGAAGCTTTCTTT. Translation gives CASSLMGQGTEAFF.

J is TRBJ1-1 and V is TRBV5-1; tentative D call: TRBD1 (5 bases). Deletions cut 7 bases from V and 1 base from J, with 8 bases between. This CDR3 has 12 amino acids. The germline CDR1 and CDR2 sequences are SGHRS and YFSETQ. In DNA, the CDR3 is TGCGCCAGCGGCAGGGAGAACACTGAAGCTTTCTTT. It codes for CASGRENTEAFF.

Concerning this clone: This specimen includes other DNA sequences encoding the same CDR3. The chain combines TRBV4-1 with TRBJ1-2, with D unclear. In germline, CDR1 is MGHRA, CDR2 YSYEKL. V gave up 0 bases and J gave up 4 bases, with 9 bases separating them. The CDR3 runs 14 residues. For the CDR3, the DNA is TGCGCCAGCAGCCAAGATAGGGCGGGCTATGGCTACACCTTC. It codes for CASSQDRAGYGYTF.

This clone has only one observation. The chain uses TRBV18 and TRBJ2-1; 11 bases fit TRBD2. The V gene's germline CDR1 is KGHSH and CDR2 LQKENI. The CDR3 is 15 amino acids. V was clipped by 4 bases and J by 6 bases; unmatched bases: 5. In nucleotides, the CDR3 is TGTGCCAGCTCACGGGGACTAGCGGAGAGCAATGAGCAGTTCTTC. Protein product: CASSRGLAESNEQFF.

The gene calls are TRBV6-5 and TRBJ1-5; perhaps TRBD1 as D (6 bases). Trimming left V 2 bases short and J 3 bases short, with 11 bases between. This CDR3 spans 15 amino acids. Germline assignment: CDR1 MNHEY and CDR2 SVGAGI. CDR3 sequence: CASSYLTGFNQPQHF. The CDR3 coding sequence is TGTGCCAGCAGTTACCTTACAGGGTTCAATCAGCCCCAGCATTTT.

This chain joins TRBV24-1 and TRBJ1-5, with D perhaps TRBD1 (5 bases). V lost 9 bases and J lost 5, with 10 bases in between. The CDR3 runs to 12 residues. CDR1 KGHDR and CDR2 SFDVKD come from the germline V gene. This CDR3 reads CATGDGDQPQHF. The DNA of the CDR3 is TGTGCCACCGGGGACGGTGATCAGCCCCAGCATTTT.

J is TRBJ2-1 and V is TRBV7-2, with TRBD2 identical over 9 bases. Germline CDR1 and CDR2: SGHTA and FQGNSA. The CDR3 is 14 amino acids. The V and J ends lost 0 bases and 8 bases, in that order; junction bases with no gene match: 2. CDR3 DNA: TGTGCCAGCAGCTTAGCTGGGACTAGCTATGAGCAGTTCTTC. As protein: CASSLAGTSYEQFF. The full variable domain, its missing parts supplied by reference TRBV7-2 and TRBJ2-1, is GAGVSQSPSNKVTEKGKDVELRCDPISGHTALYWYRQSLGQGLEFLIYFQGNSAPDKSGLPSDRFSAERTGGSVSTLTIQRTQQEDSAVYLCASSLAGTSYEQFFGPGTRLTVL.

The rearrangement joins TRBV4-2 to TRBJ2-7; TRBD2 aligns across 8 bases. This CDR3 region has 15 residues. Germline loops: CDR1 LGHNA, CDR2 YNFKEQ. V shed 4 bases, J shed 0 bases, and the junction held 5 bases outside the gene matches. The CDR3 sequence is CASSPPGGNSYEQYF. The CDR3 nucleotides are TGTGCCAGCAGCCCTCCGGGAGGGAACTCCTACGAGCAGTACTTC.

The chain employs TRBV28 and TRBJ2-7; D is possibly TRBD2 (6 bases). CDR3 size: 14 residues. Trimming took off 2 bases at V and 7 bases at J, with 15 bases between the two ends. Germline CDR1 is MDHEN and CDR2 is SYDVKM. This chain's CDR3 is CASSLPSVGKEQYF. CDR3 nucleotide sequence: TGTGCCAGCAGTTTACCTAGCGTGGGTAAGGAGCAGTACTTC.

The gene calls are TRBV12-3 or TRBV12-4 and TRBJ1-1, with 7 nucleotides matching TRBD1. The J segment lost 5 bases and the V segment lost 2 bases, leaving 2 bases of the junction unmatched. CDR3 length equals 13 residues. CDR3 nucleotide sequence: TGTGCCAGCAGTTTAAACAGGGGTACTGAAGCTTTCTTT. Its translation is CASSLNRGTEAFF.

The V gene is TRBV5-5, the J gene TRBJ1-1; the D gene is possibly TRBD1 (6 bases). The CDR3 totals 15 residues. CDR1 is SGHKS and CDR2 is YYEKEE in the germline V gene (reference sequence). V lost 5 bases, J lost 2 bases, and 16 bases lay in between. CDR3 residues: CASRQETGSNTEAFF. The CDR3 DNA is TGTGCCAGCAGACAAGAGACAGGATCAAACACTGAAGCTTTCTTT. Variable domain in full (rest from reference TRBV5-5 and TRBJ1-1): DAGVTQSPTHLIKTRGQQVTLRCSPISGHKSVSWYQQVLGQGPQFIFQYYEKEERGRGNFPDRFSARQFPNYSSELNVNALLLGDSALYLCASRQETGSNTEAFFGQGTRLTVV.

The rearrangement uses TRBV24-1 and TRBJ2-2, with D possibly called TRBD1 or TRBD2 (5 bases each). The V gene lost 5 bases and the J gene lost 5 bases, with 20 bases spanning the gap. The CDR3 totals 17 residues. Germline V gives CDR1 KGHDR, CDR2 SFDVKD. The chain's CDR3 is CATSAPPSLGETGELFF. CDR3 nucleotides: TGTGCCACCAGTGCCCCCCCCTCCTTGGGGGAAACCGGGGAGCTGTTTTTT.

The J gene is TRBJ2-5, the V gene TRBV9; perhaps TRBD2 as D (5 bases). V lost 4 bases and J 3 bases, leaving 19 bases between the germline ends. This CDR3 region has 16 residues. In germline, CDR1 is SGDLS, CDR2 YYNGEE. CDR3 in DNA: TGTGCCAGCAGCTCCCACGGGGTTTCGGAAGAAGAGACCCAGTACTTC. Residues: CASSSHGVSEEETQYF. Full variable domain (missing parts from reference TRBV9 and TRBJ2-5): DSGVTQTPKHLITATGQRVTLRCSPRSGDLSVYWYQQSLDQGLQFLIQYYNGEERAKGNILERFSAQQFPDLHSELNLSSLELGDSALYFCASSSHGVSEEETQYFGPGTRLLVL.

This chain connects TRBV5-1 to TRBJ1-4; D possibly corresponds to TRBD1 (5 bases). The CDR3 is 15 residues long. V shed 4 bases and J shed 8 bases, with 18 bases lying between them. Germline V gene lookup returns CDR1 SGHRS and CDR2 YFSETQ. DNA for the CDR3: TGCGCCAGCAGCCCCCGACAGAGCGGTCGGGAAAAACTGTTTTTT. This gives the protein CASSPRQSGREKLFF.

This clone was seen a single time. The chain combines TRBV5-1 with TRBJ2-1; D might be TRBD1 or TRBD2, each matching 6 bases. Trimming took off 3 bases at V and 13 bases at J, with 35 bases between the two ends. Germline CDR1 and CDR2: SGHRS and YFSETQ. The CDR3 spans 19 residues. The CDR3 region has the DNA TGCGCCAGCAGCTACGACGGACTCCCTAGCGTTCGTACCCGGGACAATCAGTTCTTC. This codes for CASSYDGLPSVRTRDNQFF.

The CDR3: CASSLFIQGKGEQYF. CDR3 DNA: TGTGCCAGCAGTTTATTTATCCAGGGGAAAGGCGAGCAGTACTTC. The chain recombines TRBV27 with TRBJ2-7; possible D gene TRBD1, 6 bases. Germline CDR1 reads MNHEY; CDR2 reads SMNVEV (reference sequence). V was trimmed by 1 base and J by 6 bases, leaving 16 bases between them. The CDR3 runs 15 residues.

The rearrangement joins TRBV7-9 to TRBJ2-4, with unresolved D. Trimming stripped 5 bases from V and 0 bases from J, with 14 bases between. There are 16 residues in the CDR3. Looked up from germline, CDR1 is SEHNR and CDR2 is FQNEAQ (reference sequence). CDR3 sequence (DNA): TGTGCCAGCAGCCGCAAACGAGCACTAGCCAAAAACATTCAGTACTTC. Translation gives CASSRKRALAKNIQYF.

The chain couples TRBV28 to TRBJ1-2; TRBD1 matches at 9 bases. J was trimmed by 4 bases and V by 7 bases; bases with no gene match: 10. The CDR3 totals 15 residues. CDR1 is MDHEN, CDR2 SYDVKM, per germline. CDR3 loop: CASNPGGDRVYGYTF. DNA for the CDR3: TGTGCCAGCAATCCGGGCGGGGACAGGGTCTATGGCTACACCTTC.

The chain couples TRBV3-1 (or the pseudogene TRBV3-2) to TRBJ1-2; 9 bases are shared with TRBD1. In germline, CDR1 is LGHDT, CDR2 YNNKEL (reference sequence). The CDR3 totals 14 residues. The trim removed 5 bases at V and 3 bases at J, leaving 4 bases unmatched. The CDR3 loop is CASSFRTGDYGYTF. CDR3 coding DNA: TGTGCCAGCAGCTTTCGGACAGGGGACTATGGCTACACCTTC.

V is TRBV27 and J is TRBJ1-5, with D possibly matching TRBD1 (5 bases). The CDR3 is 13 residues long. V was cut by 4 bases and J by 7 bases, with 11 bases left in between. The germline gives CDR1 MNHEY, CDR2 SMNVEV (reference sequence). The CDR3 sequence is CASSSGEYQPQHF. CDR3 sequence (DNA): TGTGCCAGCAGTTCGGGGGAATACCAGCCCCAGCATTTT.

V gene TRBV6-5 combines with J gene TRBJ1-6; D unresolved. Trimming removed 0 bases at V and 11 bases at J, with 8 bases between. This CDR3 comprises 13 residues. Germline V gives CDR1 MNHEY, CDR2 SVGAGI. The CDR3: CASSYSGSTPLHF. The CDR3 coding sequence is TGTGCCAGCAGTTACTCGGGGTCTACACCCCTCCACTTT.

Only a few counts were recorded for this clone. The J gene is TRBJ1-1, the V gene TRBV9; TRBD1 is a possible D gene (5 bases). Germline assignment: CDR1 SGDLS and CDR2 YYNGEE. With 4 bases removed from V and 8 bases from J, the gap between germline ends came to 18 bases. The CDR3 length is 14 residues. DNA of the CDR3: TGTGCCAGCAGCCCCGGTGGGGGGACCCAAGAAGCTTTCTTT. The encoded protein is CASSPGGGTQEAFF.